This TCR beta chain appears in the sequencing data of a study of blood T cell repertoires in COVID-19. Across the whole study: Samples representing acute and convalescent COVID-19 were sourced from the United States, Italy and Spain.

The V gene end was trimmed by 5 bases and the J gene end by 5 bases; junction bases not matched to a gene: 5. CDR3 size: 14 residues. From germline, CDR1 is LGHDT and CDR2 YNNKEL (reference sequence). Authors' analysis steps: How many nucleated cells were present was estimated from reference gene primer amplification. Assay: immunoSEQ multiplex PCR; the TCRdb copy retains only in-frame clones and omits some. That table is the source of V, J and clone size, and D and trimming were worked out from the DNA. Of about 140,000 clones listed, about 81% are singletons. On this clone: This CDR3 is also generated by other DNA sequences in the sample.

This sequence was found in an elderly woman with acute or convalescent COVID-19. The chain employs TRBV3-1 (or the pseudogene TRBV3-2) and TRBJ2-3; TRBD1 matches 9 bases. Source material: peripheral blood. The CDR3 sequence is CASSRGQGRDTQYF. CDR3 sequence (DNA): TGTGCCAGCAGCAGGGGACAGGGTCGAGATACGCAGTATTTT.